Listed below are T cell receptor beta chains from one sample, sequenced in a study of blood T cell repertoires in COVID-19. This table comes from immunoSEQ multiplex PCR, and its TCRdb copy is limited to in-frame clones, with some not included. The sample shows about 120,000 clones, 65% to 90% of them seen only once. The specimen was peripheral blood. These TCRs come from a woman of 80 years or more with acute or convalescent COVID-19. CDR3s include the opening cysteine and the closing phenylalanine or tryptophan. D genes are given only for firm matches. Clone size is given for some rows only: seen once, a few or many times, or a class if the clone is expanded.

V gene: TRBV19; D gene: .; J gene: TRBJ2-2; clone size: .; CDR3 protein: CASSSEVRGELFF; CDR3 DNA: TGTGCCAGTAGTAGTGAGGTTCGCGGGGAGCTGTTTTTT
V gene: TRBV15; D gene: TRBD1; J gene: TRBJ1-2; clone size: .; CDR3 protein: CATSRERTGYGYTF; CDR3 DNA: TGTGCCACCAGCAGAGAGCGGACAGGTTATGGCTACACCTTC
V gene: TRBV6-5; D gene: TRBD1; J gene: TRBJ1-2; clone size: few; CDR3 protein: CASRQGRSGYTF; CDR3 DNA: TGTGCCAGCAGACAGGGGCGAAGTGGCTACACCTTC
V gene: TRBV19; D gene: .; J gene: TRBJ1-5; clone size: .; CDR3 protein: CASSIVWTADNQPQHF; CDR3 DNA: TGTGCCAGTAGTATCGTGTGGACAGCGGACAATCAGCCCCAGCATTTT
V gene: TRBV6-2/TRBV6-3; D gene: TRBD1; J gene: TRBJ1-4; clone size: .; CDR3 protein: CASSLRRPGQEKLFF; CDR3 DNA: TGTGCCAGCAGTTTGCGTCGACCGGGACAGGAAAAACTGTTTTTT
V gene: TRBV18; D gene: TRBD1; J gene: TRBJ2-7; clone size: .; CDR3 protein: CASSPDRGPGYEQYF; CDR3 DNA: TGTGCCAGCTCGCCGGACAGGGGCCCCGGCTACGAGCAGTACTTC
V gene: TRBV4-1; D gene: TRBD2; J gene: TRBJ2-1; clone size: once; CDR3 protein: CASSPALVAGGRIEQFF; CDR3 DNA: TGCGCCAGCAGCCCGGCCTTGGTGGCGGGGGGGCGCATTGAGCAGTTCTTC
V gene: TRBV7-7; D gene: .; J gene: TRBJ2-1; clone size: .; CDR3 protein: CASSLNGDNEQFF; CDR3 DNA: TGTGCCAGCAGCTTAAACGGGGACAATGAGCAGTTCTTC
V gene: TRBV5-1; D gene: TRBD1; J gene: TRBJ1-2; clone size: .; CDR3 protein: CASSGGTATNYGYTF; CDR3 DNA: TGCGCCAGCAGCGGGGGGACAGCCACTAACTATGGCTACACCTTC
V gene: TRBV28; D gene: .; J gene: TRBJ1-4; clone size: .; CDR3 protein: CASLSTGQKLFF; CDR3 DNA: TGTGCCAGCCTCTCAACAGGGCAAAAACTGTTTTTT
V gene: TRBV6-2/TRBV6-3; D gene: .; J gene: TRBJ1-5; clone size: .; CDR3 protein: CASSYRTERQPQHF; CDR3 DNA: TGTGCCAGCAGTTACCGGACAGAGAGGCAGCCCCAGCATTTT
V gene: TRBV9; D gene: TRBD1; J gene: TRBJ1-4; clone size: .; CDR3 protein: CASSEDRGGEKLFF; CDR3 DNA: TGTGCCAGCAGCGAGGACAGGGGCGGGGAAAAACTGTTTTTT
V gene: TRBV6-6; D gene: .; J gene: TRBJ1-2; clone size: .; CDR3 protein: CASLQGHGYTF; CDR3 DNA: TGTGCCAGCCTTCAGGGTCATGGCTACACCTTC
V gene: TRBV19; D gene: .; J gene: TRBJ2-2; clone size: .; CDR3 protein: CATRQADTNTGELFF; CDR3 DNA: TGTGCCACTAGACAGGCGGACACGAACACCGGGGAGCTGTTTTTT
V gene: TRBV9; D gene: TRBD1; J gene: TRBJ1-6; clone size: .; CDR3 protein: CASSVGTGRSYNSPLHF; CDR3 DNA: TGTGCCAGCAGCGTAGGGACAGGGCGCTCCTATAATTCACCCCTCCACTTT
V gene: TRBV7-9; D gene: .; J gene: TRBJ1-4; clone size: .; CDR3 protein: CASSLWGGEEKLFF; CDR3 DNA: TGTGCCAGCAGCTTATGGGGAGGGGAAGAAAAACTGTTTTTT
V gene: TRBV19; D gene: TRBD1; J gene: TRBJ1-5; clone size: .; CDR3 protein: CASRETGGRQPQHF; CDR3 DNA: TGTGCCAGTAGAGAAACAGGGGGCAGACAGCCCCAGCATTTT
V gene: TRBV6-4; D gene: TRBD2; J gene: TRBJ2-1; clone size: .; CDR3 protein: CASREKQAGSWNEQFF; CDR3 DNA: TGTGCCAGCAGAGAAAAACAAGCGGGGTCGTGGAATGAGCAGTTCTTC